This T cell receptor (beta chain) is from a study of human T cells and chemical hapten exposure. TCRdb analysed the RACE reads with MiXCR anew, one entry per CDR3 protein. The sample contains 50,000 to 65,000 distinct CDR3 sequences, roughly 6.7% of which appear only once. The V end was cut by 0 bases, the J end by 2 bases, with 9 bases between. The CDR3 totals 15 residues. Germline-derived CDR1 and CDR2 are SGHNT and YYREEE (reference sequence). Sample time point: pre-sensitization, week 0. Sample treatment: therapeutic diphenylcyclopropenone sensitization with weekly scalp DPC. V is TRBV5-4 and J is TRBJ2-1; no clear D. This specimen consisted of whole blood, obtained in connection with sensitization to the hapten diphenylcyclopropenone (DPC). The receptor's source is a woman aged 30 to 39 with alopecia areata. Some clones in this sample may be carry-over from other donors' samples. The CDR3 sequence is CASSLDPVAYNEQFF. CDR3 sequence (DNA): TGTGCCAGCAGCTTGGACCCGGTAGCCTACAATGAGCAGTTCTTC.